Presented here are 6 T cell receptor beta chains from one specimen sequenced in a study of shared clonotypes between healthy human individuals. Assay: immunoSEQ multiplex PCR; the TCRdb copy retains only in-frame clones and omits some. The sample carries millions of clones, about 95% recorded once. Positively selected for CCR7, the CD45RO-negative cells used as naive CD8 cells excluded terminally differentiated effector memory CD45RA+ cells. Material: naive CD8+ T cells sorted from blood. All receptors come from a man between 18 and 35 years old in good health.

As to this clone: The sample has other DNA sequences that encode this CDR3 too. The DNA of the CDR3 is TGTGCCAGCAGATATGACAGGGGCCTCTACGAGCAGTACTTC. Its translation: CASRYDRGLYEQYF. J is TRBJ2-7 and V is TRBV28; 8 nucleotides agree with TRBD1. With 6 bases clipped from V and 3 bases from J, the junction kept 7 bases outside the gene matches. Looked up from germline, CDR1 is MDHEN and CDR2 is SYDVKM. The CDR3 is 14 residues long.

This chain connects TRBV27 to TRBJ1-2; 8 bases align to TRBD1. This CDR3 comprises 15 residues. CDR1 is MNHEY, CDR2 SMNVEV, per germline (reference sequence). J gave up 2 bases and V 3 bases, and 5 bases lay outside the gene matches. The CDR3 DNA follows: TGTGCCAGCAGTTTTACAGGGGGGGAGAACTATGGCTACACCTTC. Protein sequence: CASSFTGGENYGYTF.

CDR3 loop: CASQSPLGETQYF. CDR3 nucleotides: TGTGCCAGCCAATCACCACTCGGGGAGACCCAGTACTTC. The chain uses TRBV18 and TRBJ2-5; D is unresolved. From germline, CDR1 is KGHSH and CDR2 LQKENI. This CDR3 is 13 amino acids long. Trimming left V 8 bases short and J 5 bases short, with 15 bases between.

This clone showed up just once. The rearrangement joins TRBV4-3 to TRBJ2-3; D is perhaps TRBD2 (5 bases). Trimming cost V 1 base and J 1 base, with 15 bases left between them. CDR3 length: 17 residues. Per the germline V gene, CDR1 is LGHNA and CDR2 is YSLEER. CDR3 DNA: TGCGCCAGCAGCCAAGCAAGATACGTGGGAGGCACAGATACGCAGTATTTT. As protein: CASSQARYVGGTDTQYF.

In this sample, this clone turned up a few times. The CDR3 DNA is TGTGCCAGCAGCTATCGCGGGGGGGCCTTCGGAGAGACCCAGTACTTC. It translates to CASSYRGGAFGETQYF. The V and J genes are TRBV7-9 and TRBJ2-5, with TRBD2 matching 9 bases. CDR3 length equals 16 residues. Germline V gene data show CDR1 as SEHNR and CDR2 as FQNEAQ (reference sequence). Trimming at V came to 4 bases and at J to 4 bases, leaving 10 bases not matched to a gene.

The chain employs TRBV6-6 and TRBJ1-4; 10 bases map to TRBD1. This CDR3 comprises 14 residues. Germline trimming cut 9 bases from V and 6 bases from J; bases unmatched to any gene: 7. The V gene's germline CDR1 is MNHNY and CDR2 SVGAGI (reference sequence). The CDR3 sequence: CASTGGTGDEKLFF. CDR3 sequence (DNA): TGTGCCAGTACGGGCGGGACAGGGGATGAAAAACTGTTTTTT.